A selection of T cell receptor beta chains follows, all from one sample in a study of blood T cell repertoires in COVID-19. Clones were read by immunoSEQ multiplex PCR, and TCRdb kept only the in-frame ones, dropping some. The sample lists 180,000 or so clones; under 90% were seen once. What was sequenced was peripheral blood. The receptors shown here come from a man aged 40-49 years with acute or convalescent COVID-19. Each CDR3 is given without its conserved first and last residue.

TRBV5-1	TRBJ2-3	ASKTGTSTDTQY
TRBV7-8	TRBJ2-7	ASSRGQETPYEQY
TRBV4-1	TRBJ2-7	ASSQVGDISYEQY
TRBV10-2	TRBJ2-3	ASSDGGVSDTQY
TRBV7-2	TRBJ1-5	ASSLAGGGNQPQH
TRBV6-2/TRBV6-3	TRBJ2-7	ASSYWDSYEQY
TRBV7-6	TRBJ1-1	ASSFNRGTEAF
TRBV9	TRBJ2-7	ASSGGSGQYEQY
TRBV10-3	TRBJ1-5	AISVQGNQPQH
TRBV2	TRBJ1-4	ASSESGQGGEKLF
TRBV11-2	TRBJ2-2	ASSLRGAGGKNTGELF
TRBV6-5	TRBJ1-3	ASRRQGLNTIY
TRBV12-3/TRBV12-4	TRBJ2-3	ASSLVGADTQY
TRBV14	TRBJ1-2	ASSPQGVNYGYT
TRBV7-9	TRBJ2-7	ASSLGGGSRVEQY
TRBV7-9	TRBJ1-1	ASRVQANTEAF
TRBV12-3/TRBV12-4	TRBJ1-1	ASSFRGGTEAF
TRBV27	TRBJ1-1	ASSHGTGRRYSLNTEAF
TRBV7-9	TRBJ2-1	ASSVGTGGYYNEQF
TRBV5-1	TRBJ1-2	ASSLSGGTGGYT
TRBV7-2	TRBJ1-1	ASSPGRATEAF
TRBV7-9	TRBJ2-3	ASSEQGNTQY
TRBV18	TRBJ2-3	ASSTTGLDGDTQY
TRBV3-1/TRBV3-2	TRBJ1-6	ASSQVTHQGGGAYNSPLH
TRBV5-1	TRBJ1-6	ASSVIRGPDSPLH
TRBV10-1	TRBJ2-1	ASSELAEPYNEQF
TRBV29-1	TRBJ1-5	STPPQH
TRBV2	TRBJ2-3	ASSGTAADTQY
TRBV7-9	TRBJ1-4	ASSSQGIGEKLF
TRBV7-9	TRBJ1-4	ASSLEVGLSEKLF
TRBV21-1	TRBJ2-1	ASSKKTQRGSYNEQF
TRBV10-2	TRBJ1-5	ASSESRDSNQPQH
TRBV5-8	TRBJ1-4	ASSFARAEKLF
TRBV5-8	TRBJ2-1	ASNTEIYNEQF
TRBV10-3	TRBJ2-1	AISESRGGTYNEQF
TRBV9	TRBJ2-1	ASSVSGGPYNEQF
TRBV9	TRBJ1-2	ASSRPQGIYGYT
TRBV5-4	TRBJ2-7	ASSLVAGWDYEQY
TRBV19	TRBJ2-1	ASSVPGGSSYNEQF
TRBV6-2/TRBV6-3	TRBJ1-2	ASSYNDRGYGYT
TRBV5-1	TRBJ2-5	ASSLGATGAGETQY
TRBV7-6	TRBJ1-1	ASSLQGPNTEAF
TRBV4-2	TRBJ2-5	ASSQVRDGTGEETQY
TRBV7-2	TRBJ1-2	ASSLGPVREGVYGYT
TRBV6-4	TRBJ2-7	ASSDVLAGEEGEQY